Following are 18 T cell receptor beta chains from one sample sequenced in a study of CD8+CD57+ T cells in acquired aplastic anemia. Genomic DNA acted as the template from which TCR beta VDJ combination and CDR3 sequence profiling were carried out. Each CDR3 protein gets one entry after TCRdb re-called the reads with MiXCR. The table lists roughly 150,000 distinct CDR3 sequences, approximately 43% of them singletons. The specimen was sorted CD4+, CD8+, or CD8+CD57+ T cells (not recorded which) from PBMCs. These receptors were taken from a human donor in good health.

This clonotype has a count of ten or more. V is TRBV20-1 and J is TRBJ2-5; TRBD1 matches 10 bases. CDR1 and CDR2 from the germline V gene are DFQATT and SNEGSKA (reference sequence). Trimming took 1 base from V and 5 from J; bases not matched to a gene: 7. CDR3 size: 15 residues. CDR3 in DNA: TGCAGTGCTAGAGTAGCAGGACAGGGGGTTGAGACCCAGTACTTC. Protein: CSARVAGQGVETQYF.

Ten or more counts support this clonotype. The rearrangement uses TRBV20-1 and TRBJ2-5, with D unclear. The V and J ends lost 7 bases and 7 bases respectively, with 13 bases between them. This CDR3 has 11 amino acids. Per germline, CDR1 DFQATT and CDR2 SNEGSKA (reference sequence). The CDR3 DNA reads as TGCAGTGAGGACGGCCGTGGGACCCAGTACTTC. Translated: CSEDGRGTQYF.

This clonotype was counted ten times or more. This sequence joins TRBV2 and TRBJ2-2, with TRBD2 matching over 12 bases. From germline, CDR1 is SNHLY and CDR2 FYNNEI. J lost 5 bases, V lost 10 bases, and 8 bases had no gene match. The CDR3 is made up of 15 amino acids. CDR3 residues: CATRGGLAGTGELFF. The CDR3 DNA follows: TGTGCCACAAGAGGCGGACTAGCGGGAACCGGGGAGCTGTTTTTT.

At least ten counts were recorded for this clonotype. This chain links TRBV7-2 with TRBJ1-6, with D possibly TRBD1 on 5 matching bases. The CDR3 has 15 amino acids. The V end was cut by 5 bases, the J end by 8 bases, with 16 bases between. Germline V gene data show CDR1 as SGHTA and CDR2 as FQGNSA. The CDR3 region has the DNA TGTGCCAGCAGCCCCAGGGACGGATCCCATTCACCCCTCCACTTT. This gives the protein CASSPRDGSHSPLHF.

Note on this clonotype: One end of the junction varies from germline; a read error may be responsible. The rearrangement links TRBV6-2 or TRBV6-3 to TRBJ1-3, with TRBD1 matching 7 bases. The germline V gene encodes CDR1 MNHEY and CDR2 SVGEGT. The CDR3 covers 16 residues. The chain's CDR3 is CASRSADRLSGSTIYF. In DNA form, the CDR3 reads TGTGCCAGCAGATCAGCGGACAGGCTCTCTGGAAGCACCATATATTTT.

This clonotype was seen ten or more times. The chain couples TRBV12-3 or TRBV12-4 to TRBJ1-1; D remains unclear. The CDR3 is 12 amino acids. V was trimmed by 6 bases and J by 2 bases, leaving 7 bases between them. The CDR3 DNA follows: TGTGCCAGCAGCCGACCCAACACTGAAGCTTTCTTT. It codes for CASSRPNTEAFF.

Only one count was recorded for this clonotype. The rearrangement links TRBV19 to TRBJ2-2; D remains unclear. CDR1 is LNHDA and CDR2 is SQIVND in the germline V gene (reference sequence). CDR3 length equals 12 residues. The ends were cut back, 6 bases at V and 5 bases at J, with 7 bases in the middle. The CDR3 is CASSERTGELFF. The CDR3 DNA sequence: TGTGCCAGTAGCGAACGGACCGGGGAGCTGTTTTTT. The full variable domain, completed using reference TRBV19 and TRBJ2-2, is DGGITQSPKYLFRKEGQNVTLSCEQNLNHDAMYWYRQDPGQGLRLIYYSQIVNDFQKGDIAEGYSVSREKKESFPLTVTSAQKNPTAFYLCASSERTGELFFGEGSRLTVL.

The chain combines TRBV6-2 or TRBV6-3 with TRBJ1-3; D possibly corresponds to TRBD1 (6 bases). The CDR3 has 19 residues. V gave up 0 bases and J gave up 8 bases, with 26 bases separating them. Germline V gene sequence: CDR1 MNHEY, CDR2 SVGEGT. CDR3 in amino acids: CASSYSTPRWGGGGDTIYF. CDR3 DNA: TGTGCCAGCAGTTACTCGACCCCTCGATGGGGGGGCGGAGGAGACACCATATATTTT.

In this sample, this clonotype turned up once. The CDR3 is CASSYPGTRRDYGYTF. The CDR3 DNA reads TGTGCCAGCAGTTACCCTGGGACCCGGCGGGACTATGGCTACACCTTC. This chain joins TRBV6-7 and TRBJ1-2; D might be TRBD1 (5 bases). TRBV6-7 is assigned to the ORF class and has an uncertain function. The CDR3 consists of 16 residues. Trimming took 2 bases from V and 3 from J, leaving 16 bases between them.

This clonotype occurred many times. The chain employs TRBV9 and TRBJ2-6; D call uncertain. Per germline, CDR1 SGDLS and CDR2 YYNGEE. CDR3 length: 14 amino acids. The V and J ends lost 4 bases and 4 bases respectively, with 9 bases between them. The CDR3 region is CASSLLGGANVLTF. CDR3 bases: TGTGCCAGCAGCCTTCTCGGGGGGGCCAACGTCCTGACTTTC.

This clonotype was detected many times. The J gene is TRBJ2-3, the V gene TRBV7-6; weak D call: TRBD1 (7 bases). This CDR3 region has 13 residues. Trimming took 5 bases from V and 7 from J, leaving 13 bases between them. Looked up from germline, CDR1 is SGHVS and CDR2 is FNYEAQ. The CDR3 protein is CASSPGGTNTQYF. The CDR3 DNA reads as TGTGCCAGCAGCCCAGGGGGGACAAATACGCAGTATTTT.

As DNA, the CDR3 is TGTGCCAGTAGTACGGCCGGGACAATTAACTATGGCTACACCTTC. This gives the protein CASSTAGTINYGYTF. The chain employs TRBV19 and TRBJ1-2, with D possibly being TRBD1 (6 bases). CDR3 length equals 15 residues. The V gene lost 4 bases and the J gene lost 1 base, with 13 bases spanning the gap. Germline CDR1 LNHDA, CDR2 SQIVND (reference sequence).

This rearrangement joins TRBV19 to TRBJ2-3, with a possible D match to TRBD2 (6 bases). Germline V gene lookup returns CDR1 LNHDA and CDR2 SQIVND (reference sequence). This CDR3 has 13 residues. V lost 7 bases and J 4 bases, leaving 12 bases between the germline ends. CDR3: CASKTGAADTQYF. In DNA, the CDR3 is TGTGCCAGTAAGACGGGAGCAGCAGATACGCAGTATTTT.

CDR3 nucleotides: TGTGCCAGTAGTTCAGGGCTGCGGGGAAACACCATATATTTT. This translates into CASSSGLRGNTIYF. The J gene is TRBJ1-3, the V gene TRBV19; tentative D call: TRBD1 (5 bases). Trimming shortened V by 5 bases and J by 4 bases, and 12 bases separated the two germline ends. The CDR3 spans 14 residues. Germline CDR1 is LNHDA and CDR2 is SQIVND (reference sequence).

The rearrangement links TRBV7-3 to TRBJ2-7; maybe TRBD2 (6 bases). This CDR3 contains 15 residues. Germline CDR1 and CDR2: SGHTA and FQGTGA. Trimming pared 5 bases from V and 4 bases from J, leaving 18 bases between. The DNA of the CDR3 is TGTGCCAGCAGCCTAGCCCCCGGGAGCGGGTACGAGCAGTACTTC. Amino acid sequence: CASSLAPGSGYEQYF.

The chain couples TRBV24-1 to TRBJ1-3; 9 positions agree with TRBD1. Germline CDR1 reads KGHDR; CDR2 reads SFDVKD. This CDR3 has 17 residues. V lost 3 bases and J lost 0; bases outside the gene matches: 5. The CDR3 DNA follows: TGTGCCACCAGTGATGGGGACAGGGTGGCCTCTGGAAACACCATATATTTT. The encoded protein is CATSDGDRVASGNTIYF.

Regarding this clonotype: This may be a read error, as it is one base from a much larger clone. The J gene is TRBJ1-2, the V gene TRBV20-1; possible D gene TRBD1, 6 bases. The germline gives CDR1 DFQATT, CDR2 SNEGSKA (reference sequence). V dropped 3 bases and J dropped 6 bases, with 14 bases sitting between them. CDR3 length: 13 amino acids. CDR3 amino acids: CSASEGGVHGYTF. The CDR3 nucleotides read TGCAGTGCTAGCGAGGGGGGGGTCCATGGCTACACCTTC.

CDR3 in DNA: TGCAGTGCTAGCCTAAGCACCGGGGAGCTGTTTTTT. It yields the protein CSASLSTGELFF. The rearrangement links TRBV20-1 to TRBJ2-2; D gene ambiguous. The V and J ends lost 3 bases and 4 bases respectively, with 6 bases between them. CDR1 DFQATT and CDR2 SNEGSKA come from the germline V gene (reference sequence). The CDR3 sequence is 12 residues long.